One sample yielded the 7 T cell receptor beta chains listed below, sequenced in a study of cytomegalovirus exposure and HLA in healthy donors. Use of 60 Vbeta and 13 Jbeta primers characterized the PCR. Clones were sequenced by immunoSEQ multiplex PCR, and TCRdb holds only the in-frame ones, with some missing. The sample consists of about 150,000 clones, over 60% of them appearing once. The sequenced sample was PBMCs. Receptor source: a woman aged 40 to 50 in good health and CMV-seronegative.

The rearrangement links TRBV20-1 to TRBJ2-5; D might be TRBD1 (6 bases). This CDR3 comprises 11 residues. Per the germline V gene, CDR1 is DFQATT and CDR2 is SNEGSKA (reference sequence). V was trimmed by 4 bases and J by 3 bases, leaving 6 bases between them. CDR3 sequence: CSATGEETQYF. DNA for the CDR3: TGCAGTGCTACAGGGGAAGAGACCCAGTACTTC.

The chain is built from TRBV27 and TRBJ2-1; D is possibly TRBD2 (6 bases). Trimming took off 6 bases at V and 9 bases at J, with 15 bases between the two ends. The CDR3 totals 13 residues. Germline V gives CDR1 MNHEY, CDR2 SMNVEV (reference sequence). The CDR3 sequence is CASSHNLGGEQFF. The CDR3 DNA reads TGTGCCAGCAGCCATAATCTGGGGGGTGAGCAGTTCTTC.

This chain connects TRBV2 to TRBJ2-7, with a possible D match to TRBD1 (5 bases). The V end lost 3 bases, the J end lost 0 bases, and 9 bases lay between the germline ends. This CDR3 spans 14 amino acids. Germline V gene data show CDR1 as SNHLY and CDR2 as FYNNEI. This CDR3 is CASSDERGSYEQYF. For the CDR3, the DNA is TGTGCCAGCAGTGACGAAAGGGGCTCCTACGAGCAGTACTTC.

The chain employs TRBV11-2 and TRBJ1-1, with D tentatively TRBD1 (5 bases). The CDR3 consists of 14 residues. The ends were cut back, 5 bases at V and 6 bases at J, with 16 bases in the middle. The germline V gene encodes CDR1 SGHAT and CDR2 FQNNGV. CDR3: CASSQNGGGAEAFF. As DNA, the CDR3 is TGTGCCAGCAGCCAAAATGGGGGGGGAGCTGAAGCTTTCTTT.

This chain links TRBV7-9 with TRBJ2-2; no clear D gene. Germline V gene data show CDR1 as SEHNR and CDR2 as FQNEAQ (reference sequence). V lost 3 bases and J 6 bases, leaving 8 bases between the germline ends. The CDR3 is 13 amino acids. In DNA, the CDR3 is TGTGCCAGCAGCTTGAATACGGCCGGGGAGCTGTTTTTT. It is translated as CASSLNTAGELFF.

A few counts support this clone. The J gene is TRBJ2-2, the V gene TRBV4-1; 10 bases agree with TRBD2. The CDR3 loop spans 18 amino acids. The germline CDR1 and CDR2 sequences are MGHRA and YSYEKL. After removal of 0 bases from V and 6 bases from J, the junction contained 10 bases not matched to a gene. The CDR3 nucleotides read TGCGCCAGCAGCCAAGATAGGGCTAGCGGGAGAAGGGCCGGGGAGCTGTTTTTT. The encoded protein is CASSQDRASGRRAGELFF.

The V call is TRBV6-5, the J call TRBJ2-7, with D possibly matching TRBD2 (6 bases). Germline V CDR1 and CDR2: MNHEY, SVGAGI. This CDR3 spans 13 amino acids. V was shortened by 5 bases and J by 2 bases, with 10 bases between the two germline ends. CDR3 in amino acids: CASSMGGTYEQYF. The CDR3 nucleotides read TGTGCCAGCAGTATGGGAGGAACCTACGAGCAGTACTTC.